What follows are 21 T cell receptor beta chains derived from one specimen sequenced in a study of blood T cell repertoires in COVID-19. Assay: immunoSEQ multiplex PCR; the TCRdb copy retains only in-frame clones and omits some. The sample holds about 230,000 clones, 80% to 85% seen once. The material sequenced was peripheral blood. These receptor sequences come from a middle-aged man with acute or convalescent COVID-19.

The chain couples TRBV5-5 to TRBJ2-3; 10 bases are shared with TRBD2. Unmatched junction bases numbered 7, after V lost 0 bases and J lost 6 bases. The CDR3 length is 16 residues. Germline CDR1 is SGHKS and CDR2 is YYEKEE (reference sequence). CDR3 protein: CASSLASGSTTDTQYF. CDR3 DNA: TGTGCCAGCAGCTTGGCTAGCGGGAGCACAACGGATACGCAGTATTTT.

The chain joins TRBV7-9 to TRBJ2-1; 7 bases fit TRBD2. In germline, CDR1 is SEHNR, CDR2 FQNEAQ (reference sequence). V was pared by 4 bases and J by 7 bases, with 4 bases of the junction left unmatched. The CDR3 totals 13 residues. CDR3 bases: TGTGCCAGCAGCTCGGGAGCGGGGAATGAGCAGTTCTTC. Encoded protein: CASSSGAGNEQFF. The full variable domain, completed using reference TRBV7-9 and TRBJ2-1, is DTGVSQNPRHKITKRGQNVTFRCDPISEHNRLYWYRQTLGQGPEFLTYFQNEAQLEKSRLLSDRFSAERPKGSFSTLEIQRTEQGDSAMYLCASSSGAGNEQFFGPGTRLTVL.

The chain recombines TRBV18 with TRBJ1-1; possibly TRBD1 for D (6 bases). The germline CDR1 and CDR2 sequences are KGHSH and LQKENI. The CDR3 spans 14 residues. Deletions cut 6 bases from V and 4 bases from J, with 15 bases between. CDR3 coding DNA: TGTGCCAGCTCCTTTACAGGGTTCAGCACTGAAGCTTTCTTT. Its protein is CASSFTGFSTEAFF.

This clone has a single count. The chain carries TRBV2 and TRBJ1-1; a weak D match, TRBD1 (6 bases). The CDR3 loop spans 15 amino acids. Germline V gene lookup returns CDR1 SNHLY and CDR2 FYNNEI. V was pared by 2 bases and J by 1 base, with 11 bases between. CDR3 sequence: CASSETGQQNTEAFF. The CDR3 DNA follows: TGTGCCAGCAGTGAAACTGGACAGCAGAACACTGAAGCTTTCTTT.

The chain employs TRBV9 and TRBJ2-7; no clear D. Trimming removed 3 bases from V and 5 bases from J, with 9 bases in between. The CDR3 loop spans 12 amino acids. The germline V gene has CDR1 SGDLS and CDR2 YYNGEE. CDR3 coding DNA: TGTGCCAGCAGCGGGAGCAGCCACGAGCAGTACTTC. Amino acids: CASSGSSHEQYF.

The chain is built from TRBV5-1 and TRBJ2-7, with D possibly being TRBD2 (6 bases). CDR1 is SGHRS, CDR2 YFSETQ, per germline. The length of the CDR3 is 13 residues. The V end lost 6 bases, the J end lost 6 bases, and 16 bases lay between the germline ends. Here the CDR3 reads CASIPRAGGEQYF. For the CDR3, the DNA is TGCGCCAGCATCCCTCGGGCCGGGGGCGAGCAGTACTTC. The full variable domain, its missing parts supplied by reference TRBV5-1 and TRBJ2-7, is KAGVTQTPRYLIKTRGQQVTLSCSPISGHRSVSWYQQTPGQGLQFLFEYFSETQRNKGNFPGRFSGRQFSNSRSEMNVSTLELGDSALYLCASIPRAGGEQYFGPGTRLTVT.

This clone has only one observation. This rearrangement joins TRBV7-2 to TRBJ1-5; a weak D match, TRBD1 (5 bases). In germline, CDR1 is SGHTA, CDR2 FQGNSA. CDR3 length: 15 residues. The ends were cut back, 5 bases at V and 5 bases at J, with 16 bases in the middle. CDR3 amino acids: CASSRNGGSYQPQHF. In DNA, the CDR3 is TGTGCCAGCAGCAGAAACGGGGGGAGTTATCAGCCCCAGCATTTT.

V gene TRBV10-2 combines with J gene TRBJ2-1, with D perhaps TRBD2 (6 bases). V lost 0 bases, J lost 7 bases, and 13 bases lay in between. Germline CDR1 and CDR2: WSHSY and SAAADI. The CDR3 is made up of 15 amino acids. CDR3: CASSESFGSFNEQFF. In nucleotides, the CDR3 is TGCGCCAGCAGTGAGTCATTCGGGAGTTTTAATGAGCAGTTCTTC.

The chain employs TRBV18 and TRBJ1-1; TRBD1 agrees at 8 bases. CDR3 length equals 14 residues. With 1 base clipped from V and 7 bases from J, the junction kept 5 bases outside the gene matches. CDR1 and CDR2 (germline): KGHSH, LQKENI. This CDR3 reads CASSPLQGEGEAFF. The CDR3 bases are TGTGCCAGCTCACCACTACAGGGGGAGGGTGAAGCTTTCTTT.

In DNA, the CDR3 is TGTGCCAGCAGTCCCCGAGAAGGACTTGAAGCTTTCTTT. It codes for CASSPREGLEAFF. The chain is built from TRBV6-5 and TRBJ1-1; D unresolved. V was clipped by 5 bases and J by 7 bases, with 14 bases between them. The CDR3 spans 13 residues. Germline loops: CDR1 MNHEY, CDR2 SVGAGI.

The chain carries TRBV7-2 and TRBJ1-5; no clear D gene. CDR1 SGHTA and CDR2 FQGNSA come from the germline V gene. The CDR3 runs 13 residues. V was shortened by 5 bases and J by 0 bases, with 5 bases between the two germline ends. For the CDR3, the DNA is TGTGCCAGCAGCCAGTCTAGCAATCAGCCCCAGCATTTT. Its protein is CASSQSSNQPQHF.

The chain links TRBV5-1 to TRBJ1-4; D gene uncertain. This CDR3 contains 14 residues. Germline V gene data show CDR1 as SGHRS and CDR2 as YFSETQ. V was trimmed by 4 bases and J by 8 bases, leaving 15 bases between them. CDR3 nucleotide sequence: TGCGCCAGCAGCCCGGGATTAGCCGAGGAAAAACTGTTTTTT. This codes for CASSPGLAEEKLFF.

The rearrangement joins TRBV6-5 to TRBJ1-4; TRBD1 aligns across 8 bases. The CDR3 runs 16 residues. CDR1 and CDR2 (germline): MNHEY, SVGAGI. The junction had 5 bases not matched to a gene; V was cut back by 0 bases and J by 5 bases. CDR3 coding DNA: TGTGCCAGCAGTTACTCGATCAGGGGGCGAAATGAAAAACTGTTTTTT. It translates to CASSYSIRGRNEKLFF.

The chain combines TRBV10-1 with TRBJ1-1; D remains unclear. Trimming took 0 bases from V and 6 from J, leaving 14 bases between them. The CDR3 contains 15 residues. Looked up from germline, CDR1 is WNHNN and CDR2 is SYGVQD (reference sequence). The CDR3 sequence is CASSESVGSSSEAFF. CDR3 nucleotides: TGCGCCAGCAGTGAGTCGGTAGGGAGCTCATCTGAAGCTTTCTTT.

The chain is built from TRBV5-5 and TRBJ2-5; the D gene is possibly TRBD1 (5 bases). The length of the CDR3 is 14 residues. Germline values: CDR1 SGHKS, CDR2 YYEKEE (reference sequence). The V gene lost 4 bases and the J gene lost 1 base, with 11 bases spanning the gap. Written as DNA, the CDR3 is TGTGCCAGCAGCCCGGACATATCCCAAGAGACCCAGTACTTC. Its protein product is CASSPDISQETQYF.

The rearrangement uses TRBV7-9 and TRBJ2-4, with 10 bases lining up with TRBD1. Germline V gene sequence: CDR1 SEHNR, CDR2 FQNEAQ (reference sequence). This CDR3 is 13 amino acids long. Trimming removed 2 bases from V and 15 bases from J; junction bases left unmatched: 7. In DNA form, the CDR3 reads TGTGCCAGCAGCTTAAGCGACAGGGGGCCTTGGTACTTC. It yields the protein CASSLSDRGPWYF.

A note on this clone: One junction end disagrees with the germline gene, perhaps due to a read error. The CDR3 region is CASSDSLYGYTF. CDR3 DNA sequence: TGTGCCAGCAGTGACTCCCTCTATGGCTACACCTTC. V gene TRBV6-5 combines with J gene TRBJ1-2; D gene ambiguous. Germline V lookup: CDR1 MNHEY, CDR2 SVGAGI. The CDR3 runs to 12 residues.

The chain has TRBV10-1 and TRBJ2-2; D possibly corresponds to TRBD2 (6 bases). Between the trimmed V and J ends, which lost 2 bases and 2 bases, there was a span of 12 bases. CDR1 and CDR2 (germline): WNHNN, SYGVQD (reference sequence). CDR3 size: 16 residues. The CDR3 loop reads CASSETQGGNTGELFF. The CDR3, as DNA: TGCGCCAGCAGTGAGACGCAGGGAGGCAACACCGGGGAGCTGTTTTTT.

The V and J genes are TRBV7-2 and TRBJ2-1; 9 bases align to TRBD2. Trimming at V came to 3 bases and at J to 3 bases, leaving 3 bases not matched to a gene. This CDR3 spans 15 amino acids. The germline V gene has CDR1 SGHTA and CDR2 FQGNSA. CDR3 region: CASSFNSGSYNEQFF. Here the CDR3 DNA reads TGTGCCAGCAGCTTTAATAGCGGGAGCTACAATGAGCAGTTCTTC.

The gene calls are TRBV27 and TRBJ2-1; no definite D call. This CDR3 region has 12 residues. From germline, CDR1 is MNHEY and CDR2 SMNVEV (reference sequence). V was clipped by 1 base and J by 6 bases, with 4 bases between them. CDR3 in amino acids: CASSLFGNEQFF. CDR3 coding DNA: TGTGCCAGCAGTTTATTCGGCAATGAGCAGTTCTTC.

The chain carries TRBV6-5 and TRBJ1-6, with TRBD1 identical over 9 bases. Germline V CDR1 and CDR2: MNHEY, SVGAGI. The CDR3 is 15 amino acids. Trimming took 2 bases from V and 10 from J; bases not matched to a gene: 6. The CDR3 loop is CASSYNRGRGSPLHF. CDR3 DNA sequence: TGTGCCAGCAGTTACAACAGGGGGCGCGGGTCACCCCTCCACTTT.